The clone carrying this TCR beta chain was seen repeatedly, ten times or more. The antigen remains undetermined. The sample comes from a study of regulatory T cells in long-lasting Graves disease. Whole-study results and caveats: Persistent cases of Graves' showed reduced TCR diversity relative to newly diagnosed patients.

Building of the TCR beta libraries involved iRepertoire HTBI primers and Arm-PCR of CDR3 regions. One entry per CDR3 protein, called by TCRdb with MiXCR from the multiplex PCR reads. The table lists roughly 420,000 distinct CDR3 sequences, about 15% of them singletons, with about 10% in the top ten. Germline CDR1 MGHRA, CDR2 YSYEKL. The V and J ends lost 1 base and 0 bases respectively, with 9 bases between them. This CDR3 is built from 15 residues. Time point reported: newly diagnosed GD, antithyroid drugs for less than 3 months. Scientists built the TCR library using RNA that was extracted from PBMCs. The same specimen was also included in a second study, on T cells in Graves' hyperthyroidism and ophthalmopathy. That work states: Most thyroid clonotypes that were expanded above 0.001 also turned up in blood. Through a model of 13 V-J features, ophthalmopathy was separated from stable hyperthyroidism.

The input for sequencing was peripheral blood mononuclear cells (PBMCs), taken at new diagnosis, from a patient treated with antithyroid drugs. V is TRBV4-1 and J is TRBJ1-2; D not certain. The receptor comes from a woman in her 30s with Graves disease. The CDR3 is CASSQGGAANYGYTF. The CDR3 coding sequence is TGCGCCAGCAGCCAAGGGGGAGCAGCTAACTATGGCTACACCTTC.